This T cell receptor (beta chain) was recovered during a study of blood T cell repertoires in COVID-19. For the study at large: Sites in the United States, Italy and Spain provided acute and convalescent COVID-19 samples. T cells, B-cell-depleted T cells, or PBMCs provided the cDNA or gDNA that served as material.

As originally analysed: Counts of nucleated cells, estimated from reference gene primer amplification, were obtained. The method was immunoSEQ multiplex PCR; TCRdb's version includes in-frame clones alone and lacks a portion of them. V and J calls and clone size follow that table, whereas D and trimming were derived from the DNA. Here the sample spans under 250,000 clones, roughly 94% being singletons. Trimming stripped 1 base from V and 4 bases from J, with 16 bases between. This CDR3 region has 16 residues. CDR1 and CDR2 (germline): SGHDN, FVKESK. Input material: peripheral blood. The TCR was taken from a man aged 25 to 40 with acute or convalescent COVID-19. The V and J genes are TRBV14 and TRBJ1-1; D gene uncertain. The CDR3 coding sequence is TGTGCCAGCAGCCAAGCCCTCCTAGTAGGCAGCACTGAAGCTTTCTTT. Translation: CASSQALLVGSTEAFF.